A selection of T cell receptor beta chains follows, all from one sample in a study of vaccination and CD4 T cells after COVID-19. Via MiXCR, TCRdb re-called the PCR reads, giving one row per CDR3 protein. The sample has about 19,000 distinct CDR3 sequences; roughly 64% are singletons. These receptors are not linked to any known antigen. Sequencing input: CD4+ T cells from blood, cultured in vitro. The receptor set was obtained from a human donor who had recovered from COVID-19. Both conserved end residues are part of each CDR3. A D gene is named only where the DNA matches it firmly. Clone size is not always given. Where it is, it says once, few, many or a class for expanded clones.

j_gene	d_gene	v_gene	abundance	len	CDR3nt	CDR3aa
TRBJ1-1	.	TRBV20-1	few	12	TGCAGTGCTTTGAGACAAAACACTGAAGCTTTCTTT	CSALRQNTEAFF
TRBJ1-1	.	TRBV27	few	15	TGTGCCAGCAGTCCTTCTGGGGTGTTGAGCACTGAAGCTTTCTTT	CASSPSGVLSTEAFF
TRBJ1-2	.	TRBV7-8	.	16	TGTGCCAGCAGCTTCCGACAGGCGCTTCGGAACTATGGCTACACCTTC	CASSFRQALRNYGYTF
TRBJ1-2	.	TRBV2	.	15	TGTGCCAGCAGGGTTGAGGGGGATCTGCTCTATGGCTACACCTTC	CASRVEGDLLYGYTF
TRBJ2-1	TRBD2	TRBV5-1	.	18	TGCGCCAGCAGCTCGAATAGCGGGAGGGCAAGCTCCTACAATGAGCAGTTCTTC	CASSSNSGRASSYNEQFF
TRBJ2-1	TRBD2	TRBV7-3	.	15	TGTGCCAGCAGCTCACTAGCGCCGCCCTACAATGAGCAGTTCTTC	CASSSLAPPYNEQFF
TRBJ1-2	TRBD1	TRBV5-1	.	15	TGCGCCAGCAGCCTACAGGGGGTAGCTAACTATGGCTACACCTTC	CASSLQGVANYGYTF
TRBJ1-5	.	TRBV20-1	few	15	TGCAGTGCTAGAGAAGACAGGTCTCTTGGTCAGCCCCAGCATTTT	CSAREDRSLGQPQHF
TRBJ2-3	TRBD2	TRBV7-9	.	15	TGTGCCAGCAGCACGGGACTAGCGGGAGGGGATACGCAGTATTTT	CASSTGLAGGDTQYF
TRBJ2-2	.	TRBV4-2	.	14	TGTGCCAGCACTAGGACGGTGAACACCGGGGAGCTGTCTTTT	CASTRTVNTGELSF
TRBJ1-2	.	TRBV19	few	16	TGTGCCAGTAGCCCGTTTGGGCAGGGATCGAGCTATGGCTACACCTTC	CASSPFGQGSSYGYTF
TRBJ1-5	.	TRBV25-1	.	14	TGTGCCAGCAGACCAAGGTATAGCAATCAGCCCCAGCATTTT	CASRPRYSNQPQHF
TRBJ1-2	TRBD1	TRBV20-1	medium-sized	13	TGCAGTGCCGTTACTGGACAGGAACACGGCTACACCTTC	CSAVTGQEHGYTF
TRBJ1-2	.	TRBV27	.	16	TGTGCCAGCAGTTTACGAAGGGACGGCGCTAACTATGGCTACACCTTC	CASSLRRDGANYGYTF
TRBJ2-3	.	TRBV28	few	12	TGTGCCAGCATGGGCCGCCTCGGTACGCAGTATTTT	CASMGRLGTQYF
TRBJ1-5	TRBD1	TRBV6-1	.	15	TGTGCCAGCAGAAGGGGACAGGGCTCGAATCAGCCCCAGCATTTT	CASRRGQGSNQPQHF
TRBJ2-1	.	TRBV7-8	.	12	TGTGCCAGCAGCTTAAGGGCCAATGAGCAGTTCTTC	CASSLRANEQFF
TRBJ1-1	.	TRBV28	.	18	TGTGCCAGCAGTTCCGCCGGGGAAGTTCTACGCGTCGAAGGATTAGCTTTCTTT	CASSSAGEVLRVEGLAFF
TRBJ2-5	TRBD1	TRBV2	few	15	TGTGCCAGCAGTAGACAGGGGGGTACCCAAGAGACCCAGTACTTC	CASSRQGGTQETQYF
TRBJ1-2	TRBD1	TRBV29-1	.	12	TGCAGCGTGGGGACAGGGACGGCTGGCTACACCTTC	CSVGTGTAGYTF
TRBJ1-6	TRBD1	TRBV4-3	.	14	TGCGCCAGCAGCCAAGAGGGCAGGGGGTCACCCCTCCACTTT	CASSQEGRGSPLHF
TRBJ1-6	.	TRBV27	.	15	TGTGCCAGCAGTTTCAGGAATCCTTCGGATTCACCCCTCCACTTT	CASSFRNPSDSPLHF
TRBJ2-5	TRBD2	TRBV7-9	few	13	TGTGCCAGCATTTCTAGCGGGAGAGAGACCCAGTACTTC	CASISSGRETQYF
TRBJ1-4	.	TRBV20-1	few	14	TGCAGTGCTAGAGATACCGCAACTAATGAAAAACTGTTTTTT	CSARDTATNEKLFF
TRBJ2-7	TRBD2	TRBV7-9	.	16	TGTGCCAGCAATCCATATTTAAGCGGGACTCCACACGAGCAGTACTTC	CASNPYLSGTPHEQYF
TRBJ1-5	.	TRBV2	.	13	TGTGCCAGCGGGCAGGGAAGCAATCAGCCCCAGCATTTT	CASGQGSNQPQHF
TRBJ2-7	TRBD1	TRBV28	.	13	TGTGCCAGCACCGCAGGGGGCTCCTACGAGCAGTACTTC	CASTAGGSYEQYF
TRBJ2-1	TRBD2	TRBV20-1	.	15	TGCAGTGCCAATGATCTAGCGGGAGCTAACAATGAGCAGTTCTTC	CSANDLAGANNEQFF
TRBJ2-5	.	TRBV12-3/TRBV12-4	few	15	TGTGCCAGCAGTCCCCAATCAAGGCCAGGCGAGACCCAGTACTTC	CASSPQSRPGETQYF
TRBJ2-1	.	TRBV7-9	.	12	TGTGCCAGCAGCCGGATCTCGGCTGAGCAGTTCTTC	CASSRISAEQFF
TRBJ2-7	TRBD2	TRBV5-6	.	14	TGTGCCAGCAGCCCGCCTAGCGGGAGATACGAGCAGTACTTC	CASSPPSGRYEQYF
TRBJ1-1	.	TRBV27	.	13	TGTGCCTCGCAAGTTCGGGGGAACACTGAAGCTTTCTTT	CASQVRGNTEAFF
TRBJ1-1	.	TRBV12-3/TRBV12-4	few	13	TGTGCCAGCACGGACACCAGCAGGTCTGAAGCTTTCTTT	CASTDTSRSEAFF
TRBJ2-1	TRBD2	TRBV2	.	15	TGTGCCAGCAGTGCAGAACTAGCGGGAGGGACTGAGCAGTTCTTC	CASSAELAGGTEQFF
TRBJ2-5	.	TRBV20-1	few	15	TGCAGTTGGACCGGGGCGGGCGGGAACCAAGAGACCCAGTACTTC	CSWTGAGGNQETQYF
TRBJ2-7	TRBD1	TRBV20-1	.	14	TGCAGTGCTGCGAGACAGGGGTTTCTGGACGAGCAGTACTTC	CSAARQGFLDEQYF
TRBJ1-1	.	TRBV5-4	once	15	TGTGCCACCCTACAGGGAGCTTTGCCCGACAATGGAGCTTTCTTT	CATLQGALPDNGAFF
TRBJ1-2	.	TRBV6-2/TRBV6-3	.	14	TGTGCCAGCAGTTGGGCAGGGAACTACTATGGCTACACCTTC	CASSWAGNYYGYTF
TRBJ1-1	TRBD1	TRBV5-1	.	14	TGCGCCAGCATGAGGACAGGACCGAACACTGAAGCTTTCTTT	CASMRTGPNTEAFF
TRBJ2-1	TRBD2	TRBV7-3	.	13	TGTGCCAGCAGCACCGGGGGGTACAATGAGCAGTTCTTC	CASSTGGYNEQFF
TRBJ1-1	.	TRBV6-4	once	14	TGTGCCAGCAGTTTGACGGGAGACGGGGCTGAAGCTTTCTTT	CASSLTGDGAEAFF
TRBJ1-5	.	TRBV11-2	.	13	TGTGCCAGCAGCTCAATGAGCAATCAGCCCCAGCATTTT	CASSSMSNQPQHF
TRBJ1-2	.	TRBV7-9	.	14	TGTGCCAGCAGCAAGGGGGGGGCTGCCGCCGGCTACACCTTC	CASSKGGAAAGYTF
TRBJ1-1	.	TRBV21-1	few	12	TGTGCCAGCAGCAAGGCCCCCGGCGATGCTTTCTTT	CASSKAPGDAFF
TRBJ1-2	.	TRBV6-1	.	14	TGTGCCAGCAGTGAAGCGGGCCAGGGTTGGGGCTACACCTTC	CASSEAGQGWGYTF
TRBJ2-3	.	TRBV24-1	.	12	TGTGCCACCAGTGATCCACGAGATACGCAGTATTTT	CATSDPRDTQYF
TRBJ2-7	TRBD2	TRBV7-3	.	16	TGTGCCAGCAGTCGCCCCTTCTCGCGGGAGATAATGGAGCAGTACTTC	CASSRPFSREIMEQYF
TRBJ1-1	TRBD1	TRBV20-1	.	13	TGCAGTGCCGCTACAGGGGGCGTCGCTGAAGCTTTCTTT	CSAATGGVAEAFF
TRBJ1-2	.	TRBV14	.	17	TGTGCCAGCAGCCAAGAAGTACGTCCGCGGGATGGCTATGGCTACACCTTC	CASSQEVRPRDGYGYTF
TRBJ2-7	.	TRBV12-3/TRBV12-4	.	14	TGTGCCAGCAGGGGTGGAGGGGGCATAGGAGGGCAGTACTTC	CASRGGGGIGGQYF
TRBJ2-2	TRBD2	TRBV7-3	once	16	TGTGCCAGCAGTTCCCATAGCGGGAGGGCCTCCGGGGAGCTGTTTTTT	CASSSHSGRASGELFF
TRBJ2-6	.	TRBV10-3	.	16	TGTGCCATCATTGAGGACAGTCTCTCTGGGGCCAACGTCCTGACTTTC	CAIIEDSLSGANVLTF
TRBJ1-3	.	TRBV6-1	.	14	TGTGCCAGCAGTCCCCCCGGGACGTCGTACACCATATATTTT	CASSPPGTSYTIYF
TRBJ1-6	TRBD1	TRBV6-1	.	14	TGTGCCAGCAGCCGGGACAGGGGTAATTCACCCCTCCACTTT	CASSRDRGNSPLHF
TRBJ1-2	TRBD1	TRBV20-1	.	13	TGCAGTGCCCTAACCGACAGGGGGCATGGCTACACCTTC	CSALTDRGHGYTF
TRBJ2-7	.	TRBV7-6	few	14	TGTGCCAGCAGCTCTCTCAGAGGCCACTACGAGCAGTACTTC	CASSSLRGHYEQYF
TRBJ2-5	.	TRBV12-3/TRBV12-4	.	16	TGTGCCAGCGGACGCACGACTAGTCCACTCGTTGAGACCCAGTACTTC	CASGRTTSPLVETQYF
TRBJ1-1	TRBD1	TRBV28	.	15	TGTGCCAGCAGTTTATTGGGCAGGGGGAGCACTGAAGCTTTCTTT	CASSLLGRGSTEAFF
TRBJ2-1	.	TRBV21-1	.	11	TGTGCCAGCACCAAAGGGGGTGAGCAGTTCTTC	CASTKGGEQFF
TRBJ1-1	.	TRBV5-8	.	15	TGTGCCAGCAGACAACGGACAGATTTCAACACTGAAGCTTTCTTT	CASRQRTDFNTEAFF